These 18 T cell receptor beta chains originate from one sample sequenced in a study of cytomegalovirus exposure and HLA in healthy donors. PCR primers comprised 60 Vbeta and 13 Jbeta primers. TCRdb's copy holds only in-frame clones and misses some; the assay was immunoSEQ multiplex PCR. The repertoire table contains fewer than 75,000 clones. The specimen sequenced was PBMCs. These receptor sequences come from a boy younger than 18 in good health and CMV-seronegative.

The V gene is TRBV2, the J gene TRBJ1-5; D gene ambiguous. The CDR3 runs 12 residues. CDR1 is SNHLY, CDR2 FYNNEI, per germline. The ends were cut back, 7 bases at V and 6 bases at J, with 10 bases in the middle. The CDR3: CASNSLPQPQHF. The CDR3 bases are TGTGCCAGCAACTCCCTACCTCAGCCCCAGCATTTT.

J is TRBJ2-1 and V is TRBV19, with D perhaps TRBD2 (6 bases). Trimming pared 5 bases from V and 7 bases from J, leaving 15 bases between. This CDR3 is built from 14 residues. Germline V gene sequence: CDR1 LNHDA, CDR2 SQIVND (reference sequence). The CDR3 loop reads CASSPRGFGNEQFF. The DNA of the CDR3 is TGTGCCAGTAGTCCCCGGGGGTTTGGGAATGAGCAGTTCTTC.

This rearrangement joins TRBV7-9 to TRBJ1-2; TRBD1 aligns across 7 bases. Germline lookup yields CDR1 SEHNR and CDR2 FQNEAQ (reference sequence). The trim removed 6 bases at V and 3 bases at J, leaving 7 bases unmatched. The CDR3 contains 14 residues. This chain's CDR3 is CASSPRGTDYGYTF. The DNA of the CDR3 is TGTGCCAGCAGTCCCCGCGGGACAGACTATGGCTACACCTTC.

In regard to this clone: One end of the junction fails to match germline, which may point to a read error. The gene calls are TRBV7-3 and TRBJ2-2, with a weak D call TRBD1 (7 bases). CDR1 and CDR2 (germline): SGHTA, FQGTGA. CDR3 length: 16 amino acids. CDR3 DNA: TGTGCCAGCAGCTCCCAGGGGGGTACTAACACCGGAGAGCTGTTTTTT. Translated, it gives CASSSQGGTNTGELFF.

The chain combines TRBV5-4 with TRBJ1-1; a possible D gene is TRBD1 (5 bases). The CDR3 is made up of 13 amino acids. CDR1 and CDR2 from the germline V gene are SGHNT and YYREEE (reference sequence). V was pared by 5 bases and J by 0 bases, with 8 bases between. The DNA of the CDR3 is TGTGCCAGCAGAACGACAGTGAACACTGAAGCTTTCTTT. It translates to CASRTTVNTEAFF.

The V call is TRBV4-2, the J call TRBJ1-1, with 8 nucleotides matching TRBD1. The CDR3 loop spans 17 amino acids. CDR1 is LGHNA and CDR2 is YNFKEQ in the germline V gene. Trimming at V came to 6 bases and at J to 5 bases, leaving 17 bases not matched to a gene. The chain's CDR3 is CASRPQTGVTGGTEAFF. In DNA, the CDR3 is TGTGCCAGCAGACCCCAGACAGGGGTCACAGGAGGGACTGAAGCTTTCTTT.

This chain connects TRBV19 to TRBJ2-1; 13 nucleotides line up with TRBD2. This CDR3 has 16 residues. Germline values: CDR1 LNHDA, CDR2 SQIVND (reference sequence). The V and J ends lost 5 bases and 10 bases, in that order; junction bases with no gene match: 11. CDR3 region: CASSLRTSGGAREQFF. CDR3 DNA: TGTGCCAGTAGTCTCCGGACTAGCGGGGGAGCGCGGGAGCAGTTCTTC.

The genes are TRBV18 and TRBJ1-4; TRBD1 agrees at 10 bases. Trimming removed 8 bases from V and 6 bases from J; junction bases left unmatched: 6. The CDR3 totals 14 residues. Germline V gene lookup returns CDR1 KGHSH and CDR2 LQKENI. The CDR3 DNA reads as TGTGCCAGCACCGCCGGGACAGGGGATGAAAAACTGTTTTTT. Encoded protein: CASTAGTGDEKLFF. Full variable domain (rest looked up from reference TRBV18 and TRBJ1-4): NAGVMQNPRHLVRRRGQEARLRCSPMKGHSHVYWYRQLPEEGLKFMVYLQKENIIDESGMPKERFSAEFPKEGPSILRIQQVVRGDSAAYFCASTAGTGDEKLFFGSGTQLSVL.

CDR3 sequence reads: CATSDGNNYGYTF. In DNA, the CDR3 is TGTGCCACGTCGGACGGGAATAACTATGGCTACACCTTC. V usage is TRBV27 and J usage is TRBJ1-2; D is undetermined. Trimming took off 10 bases at V and 1 base at J, with 13 bases between the two ends. The germline V gene has CDR1 MNHEY and CDR2 SMNVEV (reference sequence). The CDR3 spans 13 residues.

CDR3 bases: TGTGCCAGCAGCTTGGTGCCCCCGGGACTAGGGTCGAAGGGGGCGGGGACCCAGTACTTC. Protein sequence: CASSLVPPGLGSKGAGTQYF. This chain uses TRBV5-4 with TRBJ2-5, with D perhaps matching TRBD2 (8 bases). Trimming left V 0 bases short and J 7 bases short, with 31 bases between. The CDR3 contains 20 residues. The V gene's germline CDR1 is SGHNT and CDR2 YYREEE (reference sequence).

The chain carries TRBV6-5 and TRBJ2-3, with a possible D match to TRBD1 (6 bases). Germline CDR1 MNHEY, CDR2 SVGAGI. The CDR3 is 13 residues long. V was trimmed by 8 bases and J by 1 base, leaving 10 bases between them. Written as DNA, the CDR3 is TGTGCCAGCGGAGCAGGGGGCACAGATACGCAGTATTTT. This sequence encodes CASGAGGTDTQYF.

Comments on this clone: This sample includes further DNA sequences coding for the same CDR3. The chain combines TRBV23-1 with TRBJ2-1; TRBD1 is a possible D gene (6 bases). TRBV23-1 is annotated as an ORF whose role is uncertain. V gave up 7 bases and J gave up 3 bases, with 31 bases separating them. This CDR3 has 20 residues. The CDR3 DNA reads TGCGCCAGCACTCCACTGCCGCGGCCTGGGGGCCCAGTGAGCTACAATGAGCAGTTCTTC. This encodes CASTPLPRPGGPVSYNEQFF.

The V gene is TRBV30, the J gene TRBJ2-7, with D possibly being TRBD1 (6 bases). The CDR3 spans 12 residues. Trimming took 1 base from V and 4 from J, leaving 8 bases between them. Per the germline V gene, CDR1 is GTSNPN and CDR2 is SVGIG (reference sequence). The CDR3 DNA sequence: TGTGCCTGGAGTGATCAGGGGTACGAGCAGTACTTC. Translating it yields CAWSDQGYEQYF.

The J gene is TRBJ2-5, the V gene TRBV11-2, with D tentatively TRBD1 (6 bases). The CDR3 runs to 16 residues. The V and J ends lost 4 bases and 2 bases respectively, with 17 bases between them. CDR1 and CDR2 from the germline V gene are SGHAT and FQNNGV. DNA for the CDR3: TGTGCCAGCAGCTCACCGAGGCAGGGGCTGCAAGAGACCCAGTACTTC. Amino acid sequence: CASSSPRQGLQETQYF.

The rearrangement uses TRBV4-1 and TRBJ1-6; perhaps TRBD1 as D (6 bases). With 3 bases removed from V and 0 bases from J, the gap between germline ends came to 15 bases. Germline V gene data show CDR1 as MGHRA and CDR2 as YSYEKL. The CDR3 spans 18 residues. The CDR3 loop is CASSQAQGGSSYNSPLHF. The CDR3 nucleotides read TGCGCCAGCAGCCAGGCACAGGGTGGAAGCTCCTATAATTCACCCCTCCACTTT.

The chain employs TRBV2 and TRBJ2-7, with 8 bases matching TRBD2. V lost 6 bases and J lost 3; bases outside the gene matches: 16. There are 17 residues in the CDR3. Germline lookup yields CDR1 SNHLY and CDR2 FYNNEI. CDR3 nucleotide sequence: TGTGCCAGCAGGTCTCCTACTTCCGGGAGGGCCGGCTACGAGCAGTACTTC. The encoded protein is CASRSPTSGRAGYEQYF.

This chain joins TRBV7-2 and TRBJ2-7, with D possibly TRBD1 on 6 matching bases. The CDR3 loop spans 14 amino acids. V lost 4 bases to trimming and J lost 2 bases, with 12 bases between them. Per germline, CDR1 SGHTA and CDR2 FQGNSA. CDR3 bases: TGTGCCAGCAGCTACAGGGTAGGGGCCTACGAGCAGTACTTC. Translation: CASSYRVGAYEQYF. Looking up the rest from reference TRBV7-2 and TRBJ2-7 gives the full variable domain: GAGVSQSPSNKVTEKGKDVELRCDPISGHTALYWYRQSLGQGLEFLIYFQGNSAPDKSGLPSDRFSAERTGGSVSTLTIQRTQQEDSAVYLCASSYRVGAYEQYFGPGTRLTVT.

V and J are TRBV29-1 and TRBJ2-7, with 7 bases aligning to TRBD1. The germline gives CDR1 SQVTM, CDR2 ANQGSEA. This CDR3 region has 13 residues. J lost 4 bases, V lost 6 bases, and 9 bases had no gene match. CDR3 amino acids: CSVLDRVGYEQYF. The DNA for the CDR3 is TGCAGCGTCCTCGACAGGGTGGGATACGAGCAGTACTTC.